What follows is one T cell receptor beta chain and its context. The data were obtained in a study of blood T cell repertoires in COVID-19. In the study overall: Donors in the United States, Italy and Spain gave samples during acute or convalescent COVID-19.

In the original analysis: Using reference gene primer amplification, nucleated cell counts were estimated. Data came from immunoSEQ multiplex PCR; TCRdb stores just in-frame clones and leaves some out. V and J calls and clone size are copied from that table; D and trimming were computed from the DNA. The sample has approximately 330,000 clones; roughly 89% are singletons. This CDR3 is 17 amino acids long. V lost 6 bases to trimming and J lost 4 bases; unmatched junction nucleotides: 7. CDR1 is SQVTM, CDR2 ANQGSEA, per germline. Sequenced input: peripheral blood. This TCR was recovered from a woman between 35 and 50 years old with COVID-19, enrolled during active disease. The chain carries TRBV29-1 and TRBJ2-6, with TRBD2 matching 15 bases. CDR3 DNA: TGCAGCGTCGGACTAGCGGGAGGGCCTTCCGGGGCCAACGTCCTGACTTTC. Its translation: CSVGLAGGPSGANVLTF.